The 25 T cell receptor beta chains listed next were all sequenced from one sample in a study of T cell repertoires in cytomegalovirus infection. No antigen has been identified for these receptors. TCRdb ran MiXCR on the reads and lists one entry per CDR3 protein. The sample yields a few hundred thousand distinct CDR3 sequences, about 34% seen once. The source material was cultured PBMCs, sampled from culture after CMV antigen stimulation. The origin of the receptors is a human donor in good health (CMV status not recorded). Some clones in this sample may be carry-over from other donors' samples.

This clonotype was seen ten or more times. The rearrangement links TRBV4-3 to TRBJ2-3; 10 bases align to TRBD1. The CDR3 consists of 15 residues. V lost 4 bases, J lost 6 bases, and 7 bases stayed unmatched. Germline V gene sequence: CDR1 LGHNA, CDR2 YSLEER. The CDR3 spells CASSLVGTGVDTQYF. In nucleotides, the CDR3 is TGCGCCAGCAGCCTCGTGGGGACAGGGGTGGATACGCAGTATTTT.

CDR3 DNA sequence: TGTGCCAGCAGGGCAGGGCAGGCGGTTGAAGCTTTCTTT. Translating it yields CASRAGQAVEAFF. The chain employs TRBV25-1 and TRBJ1-1; the D gene is possibly TRBD1 (5 bases). Germline V lookup: CDR1 MGHDK, CDR2 SYGVNS. V was trimmed by 6 bases and J by 7 bases, leaving 15 bases between them. There are 13 residues in the CDR3.

This clonotype was counted only a few times. The chain couples TRBV7-2 to TRBJ2-7; TRBD2 matches at 7 bases. CDR1 is SGHTA and CDR2 is FQGNSA in the germline V gene. This CDR3 region has 15 residues. V dropped 5 bases and J dropped 3; count of bases not matched to a gene: 10. CDR3 sequence reads: CASSPASGGHYEQYV. As DNA, the CDR3 is TGTGCCAGCAGCCCCGCTAGCGGAGGGCACTACGAGCAGTACGTC.

The chain combines TRBV4-1 with TRBJ2-3; TRBD2 agrees at 9 bases. CDR3 length: 16 residues. J lost 2 bases, V lost 4 bases, and 7 bases had no gene match. CDR1 and CDR2 (germline): MGHRA, YSYEKL. CDR3 sequence: CASSRRLAEPTDTQYF. The CDR3 DNA reads TGCGCCAGCAGCCGCCGACTAGCGGAACCCACAGATACGCAGTATTTT.

The chain uses TRBV7-9 and TRBJ2-7, with 8 bases that match TRBD2. There are 14 residues in the CDR3. The J segment lost 5 bases and the V segment lost 5 bases, leaving 8 bases of the junction unmatched. Germline V gives CDR1 SEHNR, CDR2 FQNEAQ (reference sequence). In nucleotides, the CDR3 is TGTGCCAGCAGCCCCCGGGGGGGCTTGAACGAGCAGTACTTC. Its protein product is CASSPRGGLNEQYF. The whole variable domain, filled in from reference TRBV7-9 and TRBJ2-7, reads DTGVSQNPRHKITKRGQNVTFRCDPISEHNRLYWYRQTLGQGPEFLTYFQNEAQLEKSRLLSDRFSAERPKGSFSTLEIQRTEQGDSAMYLCASSPRGGLNEQYFGPGTRLTVT.

This clonotype was seen repeatedly, ten times or more. As DNA, the CDR3 is TGTGCCAGCAGCTTTCTACAGGAGAACACTGAAGCTTTCTTT. Protein: CASSFLQENTEAFF. The chain carries TRBV7-2 and TRBJ1-1; a possible D gene is TRBD1 (5 bases). Germline V gives CDR1 SGHTA, CDR2 FQGNSA. The CDR3 has 14 amino acids. The ends were cut back, 3 bases at V and 1 base at J, with 9 bases in the middle. The full variable domain, completed using reference TRBV7-2 and TRBJ1-1, is GAGVSQSPSNKVTEKGKDVELRCDPISGHTALYWYRQSLGQGLEFLIYFQGNSAPDKSGLPSDRFSAERTGGSVSTLTIQRTQQEDSAVYLCASSFLQENTEAFFGQGTRLTVV.

This clonotype has more than one count but fewer than ten. The chain recombines TRBV7-2 with TRBJ2-3; weak D call: TRBD1 (5 bases). This CDR3 has 13 residues. V lost 2 bases and J 5 bases, leaving 8 bases between the germline ends. The V gene's germline CDR1 is SGHTA and CDR2 FQGNSA. The CDR3 here is CASSLWGQDTQYF. Here the CDR3 DNA reads TGTGCCAGCAGCTTATGGGGCCAAGATACGCAGTATTTT.

In this sample, this clonotype turned up a few times. The chain recombines TRBV11-3 with TRBJ2-5, with TRBD1 as a possible D gene (6 bases). The V gene lost 5 bases and the J gene lost 5 bases, with 15 bases spanning the gap. Germline V CDR1 and CDR2: SGHNT, YENEEA. This CDR3 has 14 residues. CDR3 nucleotide sequence: TGTGCCAGCAGCCTAATACAGGGTTTTGAGACCCAGTACTTC. Residues: CASSLIQGFETQYF.

This clonotype was detected only a few times. CDR3 protein: CATRGAGQPQHF. The CDR3, as DNA: TGTGCAACCCGGGGGGCGGGTCAGCCCCAGCATTTT. The J gene is TRBJ1-5, the V gene TRBV12-3 or TRBV12-4; perhaps TRBD1 as D (6 bases). This CDR3 is built from 12 residues.

The chain links TRBV29-1 to TRBJ2-1; D is perhaps TRBD1 or TRBD2 (5 bases each). Trimming shortened V by 6 bases and J by 7 bases, and 19 bases separated the two germline ends. The CDR3 is 14 residues long. Germline loops: CDR1 SQVTM, CDR2 ANQGSEA. CDR3 sequence (DNA): TGCAGCGTGGACTCAATGACAGTAGGAAATGAGCAGTTCTTC. It codes for CSVDSMTVGNEQFF.

The chain has TRBV15 and TRBJ2-3; D unclear. CDR3 size: 14 residues. V was trimmed by 4 bases and J by 1 base, leaving 9 bases between them. Germline CDR1 LNHNV, CDR2 YYDKDF (reference sequence). As DNA, the CDR3 is TGTGCCACCAGCACCCAACGACGCACAGATACGCAGTATTTT. The encoded protein is CATSTQRRTDTQYF.

This clonotype was picked up a small number of times. The V gene is TRBV2, the J gene TRBJ2-3, with TRBD2 matching over 8 bases. This CDR3 spans 14 amino acids. Trimming at V came to 9 bases and at J to 2 bases, leaving 7 bases not matched to a gene. CDR1 is SNHLY, CDR2 FYNNEI, per germline. CDR3 sequence (DNA): TGTGCCAGACTCGGGAGGGCCTCCACAGATACGCAGTATTTT. Translated: CARLGRASTDTQYF.

A few counts support this clonotype. The rearrangement joins TRBV29-1 to TRBJ2-1; 7 bases are a match to TRBD2. This CDR3 has 14 amino acids. J gave up 7 bases and V 1 base, and 7 bases lay outside the gene matches. Germline CDR1 SQVTM, CDR2 ANQGSEA. In nucleotides, the CDR3 is TGCAGCGTTGAAGCCGTAAACGGGAGGAATGAGCAGTTCTTC. Encoded protein: CSVEAVNGRNEQFF.

This chain links TRBV4-3 with TRBJ2-1, with 9 nucleotides matching TRBD2. Per the germline V gene, CDR1 is LGHNA and CDR2 is YSLEER. The CDR3 loop spans 19 amino acids. The trim removed 6 bases at V and 7 bases at J, leaving 22 bases unmatched. The DNA of the CDR3 is TGCGCCAGCAGTCAGACAAAGCCCGTCGGAGGCGGGAGGGAAAATGAGCAGTTCTTC. This translates into CASSQTKPVGGGRENEQFF.

Only a few counts were recorded for this clonotype. The gene calls are TRBV19 and TRBJ2-5; D not resolved. The CDR3 is made up of 14 amino acids. Germline CDR1 LNHDA, CDR2 SQIVND (reference sequence). Deletions cut 4 bases from V and 5 bases from J, with 14 bases between. The CDR3: CASSKTTERETQYF. Written as DNA, the CDR3 is TGTGCCAGTAGTAAAACGACCGAACGGGAGACCCAGTACTTC.

V and J are TRBV12-3 or TRBV12-4 and TRBJ1-1; D not resolved. The CDR3 extends over 12 amino acids. V was clipped by 3 bases and J by 7 bases, with 9 bases between them. CDR3 region: CASSFVRIEAFF. Written as DNA, the CDR3 is TGTGCCAGCAGTTTTGTACGGATTGAAGCTTTCTTT.

This clonotype was observed a few times. The DNA of the CDR3 is TGTGCCAGCAGCTTAGGACGGGGTTCTGCAACTAATGAAAAACTGTTTTTT. It encodes CASSLGRGSATNEKLFF. The chain couples TRBV7-2 to TRBJ1-4; D is unclear. The CDR3 spans 17 residues. Germline V gene data show CDR1 as SGHTA and CDR2 as FQGNSA. Trimming took off 1 base at V and 0 bases at J, with 12 bases between the two ends. Full variable domain (rest looked up from reference TRBV7-2 and TRBJ1-4): GAGVSQSPSNKVTEKGKDVELRCDPISGHTALYWYRQSLGQGLEFLIYFQGNSAPDKSGLPSDRFSAERTGGSVSTLTIQRTQQEDSAVYLCASSLGRGSATNEKLFFGSGTQLSVL.

This clonotype was seen only a few times. This chain links TRBV10-3 with TRBJ2-7; the D gene is possibly TRBD2 (6 bases). The CDR3 contains 14 residues. Looked up from germline, CDR1 is ENHRY and CDR2 is SYGVKD. The V gene lost 4 bases and the J gene lost 3 bases, with 13 bases spanning the gap. Here the CDR3 DNA reads TGTGCCATCAGTGGGGAGGCCCCTATCTACGAGCAGTACTTC. It encodes CAISGEAPIYEQYF.

The gene calls are TRBV19 and TRBJ2-7, with 11 bases fitting TRBD1. Germline loops: CDR1 LNHDA, CDR2 SQIVND (reference sequence). The CDR3 has 14 amino acids. V was pared by 3 bases and J by 5 bases, with 3 bases of the junction left unmatched. Here the CDR3 reads CASSMGQGEDEQYF. CDR3 nucleotides: TGTGCCAGTAGTATGGGACAGGGGGAGGACGAGCAGTACTTC.

J is TRBJ2-7 and V is TRBV25-1; D may be TRBD2 (5 bases). V was pared by 8 bases and J by 6 bases, with 17 bases between. The CDR3 is made up of 13 amino acids. From germline, CDR1 is MGHDK and CDR2 SYGVNS. CDR3 DNA: TGTGCCAGCGGCCGGGGTCGGGGTGGCGAGCAGTACTTC. It specifies CASGRGRGGEQYF.

The chain carries TRBV12-3 or TRBV12-4 and TRBJ2-3; TRBD2 matches 9 bases. The CDR3 has 18 amino acids. Losses at the gene ends were 3 bases for V and 3 bases for J; bases not matched to a gene: 13. CDR3 amino acids: CASSFSIGVAGETDTQYF. DNA of the CDR3: TGTGCCAGCAGTTTTTCCATCGGGGTAGCGGGAGAGACAGATACGCAGTATTTT.

This clonotype was found a few times. V is TRBV28 and J is TRBJ1-5; 7 bases map to TRBD1. The CDR3 is made up of 13 amino acids. V was clipped by 7 bases and J by 5 bases; unmatched bases: 5. Germline-derived CDR1 and CDR2 are MDHEN and SYDVKM. CDR3 DNA sequence: TGTGCCAGCAACAGGGACAGATATCAGCCCCAGCATTTT. This sequence encodes CASNRDRYQPQHF.

The V and J genes are TRBV6-2 or TRBV6-3 and TRBJ2-5; TRBD1 matches at 8 bases. Germline CDR1 MNHEY, CDR2 SVGEGT. V trimming: 8 bases; J trimming: 0 bases; junction bases outside the gene matches: 5. The CDR3 length is 14 residues. The CDR3 DNA reads TGTGCCAGCCGTTTGACAGGGGACCAAGAGACCCAGTACTTC. This gives the protein CASRLTGDQETQYF.

The rearrangement uses TRBV19 and TRBJ1-2, with D perhaps matching TRBD1 (6 bases). The CDR3 length is 15 residues. CDR1 LNHDA and CDR2 SQIVND come from the germline V gene (reference sequence). With 8 bases removed from V and 0 bases from J, the gap between germline ends came to 16 bases. The CDR3 loop reads CASGKTGPPNYGYTF. The CDR3 DNA is TGTGCCAGTGGAAAAACAGGGCCTCCTAACTATGGCTACACCTTC.

The gene calls are TRBV18 and TRBJ2-1, with 9 positions matching TRBD1. Germline V gene lookup returns CDR1 KGHSH and CDR2 LQKENI. The V segment lost 3 bases and the J segment 3 bases; nucleotides outside the gene matches: 3. This CDR3 has 15 amino acids. CDR3: CASSPMTGGYNEQFF. CDR3 nucleotides: TGTGCCAGCTCACCGATGACAGGGGGCTACAATGAGCAGTTCTTC.